The 30 T cell receptor beta chains given below trace back to one sample, sequenced in a study of CD8+ T cells in alopecia areata. Treatment here: oral pan-JAK inhibitor, 5-10 mg twice daily. RNA was isolated and reverse transcribed to cDNA, the sequencing template. Sequenced by immunoSEQ multiplex PCR; TCRdb stores in-frame clones only, minus some. In the table there are about 210,000 clones, around 66% of which are singletons. This sample comprised CD4+ T cells sorted from blood, obtained at week 4, from a patient treated with tofacitinib. Receptors originate from a human donor with alopecia areata.

CDR3 in amino acids: CASSLDSGPGYEQYF. Written as DNA, the CDR3 is TGTGCCAGCAGCTTAGATTCGGGACCCGGCTACGAGCAGTACTTC. The chain combines TRBV11-3 with TRBJ2-7, with D perhaps given as TRBD1 or TRBD2 (5 bases each). With 0 bases removed from V and 3 bases from J, the gap between germline ends came to 12 bases. The CDR3 runs 15 residues. The germline gives CDR1 SGHNT, CDR2 YENEEA. The full variable domain, completed using reference TRBV11-3 and TRBJ2-7, is EAGVVQSPRYKIIEKKQPVAFWCNPISGHNTLYWYLQNLGQGPELLIRYENEEAVDDSQLPKDRFSAERLKGVDSTLKIQPAELGDSAVYLCASSLDSGPGYEQYFGPGTRLTVT.

This clone was detected a few times. In DNA form, the CDR3 reads TGTGCCAGCAGCCTCGGTTCGGGACAGGGGAACATTCAGTACTTC. Translated: CASSLGSGQGNIQYF. The rearrangement uses TRBV5-8 and TRBJ2-4; 10 bases align to TRBD1. V was clipped by 4 bases and J by 7 bases; unmatched bases: 8. From germline, CDR1 is SGHTS and CDR2 YDEGEE. The CDR3 loop spans 15 amino acids.

This chain joins TRBV4-1 and TRBJ1-2; unclear D gene. The CDR3 contains 15 residues. The germline V and J ends were trimmed by 1 base and 4 bases, with 13 bases remaining between them. The germline V gene encodes CDR1 MGHRA and CDR2 YSYEKL. Here the CDR3 reads CASSQVAGSSYGYTF. CDR3 sequence (DNA): TGCGCCAGCAGCCAAGTGGCAGGCTCCAGCTATGGCTACACCTTC.

The genes are TRBV30 and TRBJ1-5; no reliable D call. This CDR3 is built from 14 residues. Deletions cut 1 base from V and 7 bases from J, with 14 bases between. The germline V gene has CDR1 GTSNPN and CDR2 SVGIG (reference sequence). The DNA of the CDR3 is TGTGCCTGGAGTGAGAACGGAGGCGTCCAGCCCCAGCATTTT. Translating it yields CAWSENGGVQPQHF.

Concerning this clone itself: In the same sample, other DNA sequences code for this CDR3. The chain uses TRBV6-4 and TRBJ1-2; D unresolved. Trimming removed 2 bases at V and 5 bases at J, with 3 bases between. The germline CDR1 and CDR2 sequences are MRHNA and SNTAGT. The CDR3 sequence is 11 residues long. CDR3 in amino acids: CASSDSYGYTF. In DNA, the CDR3 is TGTGCCAGCAGTGACAGTTATGGCTACACCTTC.

The V gene is TRBV30, the J gene TRBJ1-2; 7 positions match TRBD1. Germline loops: CDR1 GTSNPN, CDR2 SVGIG (reference sequence). V lost 5 bases, J lost 8 bases, and 8 bases stayed unmatched. CDR3 length equals 12 residues. The CDR3 DNA is TGTGCCTGGGAACGACAGGGAAGAGGCTACACCTTC. It translates to CAWERQGRGYTF.

CDR3: CASSRDVQPQHF. The CDR3 region has the DNA TGTGCCAGCAGCCGGGATGTTCAGCCCCAGCATTTT. J is TRBJ1-5 and V is TRBV7-2; D is undetermined. The germline CDR1 and CDR2 sequences are SGHTA and FQGNSA. The CDR3 spans 12 residues. Trimming shortened V by 5 bases and J by 6 bases, and 8 bases separated the two germline ends.

The rearrangement joins TRBV5-1 to TRBJ2-2; 7 nucleotides match TRBD1. The germline gives CDR1 SGHRS, CDR2 YFSETQ. Trimming took 5 bases from V and 3 from J; bases not matched to a gene: 4. The CDR3 is 14 residues long. The CDR3 nucleotides are TGCGCCAGCAGACCGGGACAGCACACCGGGGAGCTGTTTTTT. This encodes CASRPGQHTGELFF.

This clone appeared a few times. The genes are TRBV7-8 and TRBJ1-6; D may be TRBD1 (6 bases). The length of the CDR3 is 16 residues. Germline-derived CDR1 and CDR2 are SGHVS and FQNEAQ. V was pared by 5 bases and J by 5 bases, with 16 bases between. As DNA, the CDR3 is TGTGCCAGCAGCCCGACCGCTGGGACAAATAATTCACCCCTCCACTTT. Translation gives CASSPTAGTNNSPLHF.

The rearrangement links TRBV30 to TRBJ1-1; 7 positions agree with TRBD1. CDR1 and CDR2 (germline): GTSNPN, SVGIG (reference sequence). The CDR3 runs 11 residues. Losses at the gene ends were 5 bases for V and 7 bases for J; bases not matched to a gene: 4. CDR3 sequence: CAWSTGSEAFF. In DNA form, the CDR3 reads TGTGCCTGGTCGACAGGGAGTGAAGCTTTCTTT.

This clone came up a few times. The rearrangement uses TRBV5-4 and TRBJ1-1; D is unresolved. V was trimmed by 4 bases and J by 1 base, leaving 20 bases between them. Germline V gives CDR1 SGHNT, CDR2 YYREEE (reference sequence). The CDR3 contains 17 residues. CDR3 nucleotides: TGTGCCAGCAGCCTACCCGCGGGGTCAGACCGGAACACTGAAGCTTTCTTT. Protein sequence: CASSLPAGSDRNTEAFF. The full variable domain, in which reference TRBV5-4 and TRBJ1-1 provide the parts outside the CDR3, is ETGVTQSPTHLIKTRGQQVTLRCSSQSGHNTVSWYQQALGQGPQFIFQYYREEENGRGNFPPRFSGLQFPNYSSELNVNALELDDSALYLCASSLPAGSDRNTEAFFGQGTRLTVV.

V and J are TRBV30 and TRBJ2-5, with D maybe TRBD2 (6 bases). The germline V gene encodes CDR1 GTSNPN and CDR2 SVGIG (reference sequence). Trimming left V 2 bases short and J 6 bases short, with 16 bases between. The CDR3 is 14 amino acids. The CDR3 reads CAWSHGGAGKTQYF. CDR3 DNA: TGTGCCTGGAGTCATGGGGGAGCGGGTAAGACCCAGTACTTC.

The V gene is TRBV4-1, the J gene TRBJ2-1, with 12 nucleotides matching TRBD2. The CDR3 totals 16 residues. The J segment lost 9 bases and the V segment lost 1 base, leaving 7 bases of the junction unmatched. CDR1 is MGHRA and CDR2 is YSYEKL in the germline V gene. CDR3 sequence reads: CASSQAGLAGGGEQFF. CDR3 nucleotide sequence: TGCGCCAGCAGCCAAGCCGGCCTAGCGGGAGGGGGTGAGCAGTTCTTC.

This clone was detected once. The chain carries TRBV18 and TRBJ2-7, with D perhaps given as TRBD1 or TRBD2 (5 bases each). In germline, CDR1 is KGHSH, CDR2 LQKENI. The CDR3 is 13 residues long. Trimming removed 1 base at V and 4 bases at J, with 8 bases between. In nucleotides, the CDR3 is TGTGCCAGCTCACCACGGGGGTTGTACGAGCAGTACTTC. Its protein product is CASSPRGLYEQYF.

J is TRBJ1-2 and V is TRBV30; 9 bases are shared with TRBD1. Germline V gene data show CDR1 as GTSNPN and CDR2 as SVGIG (reference sequence). Trimming removed 4 bases from V and 8 bases from J; junction bases left unmatched: 11. There are 14 residues in the CDR3. This CDR3 reads CAWTRGTGSLGYTF. CDR3 DNA: TGTGCCTGGACTAGAGGGACAGGGAGTCTAGGCTACACCTTC.

The chain couples TRBV10-3 to TRBJ2-3; a possible D gene is TRBD1 (6 bases). This CDR3 spans 15 amino acids. Germline-derived CDR1 and CDR2 are ENHRY and SYGVKD. Trimming took off 3 bases at V and 2 bases at J, with 12 bases between the two ends. CDR3 bases: TGTGCCATCAGTGATCAACAGGGATCCACAGATACGCAGTATTTT. Translation: CAISDQQGSTDTQYF.

J is TRBJ1-5 and V is TRBV30; D is ambiguous. The CDR3 extends over 12 amino acids. Germline values: CDR1 GTSNPN, CDR2 SVGIG (reference sequence). Between the trimmed V and J ends, which lost 2 bases and 4 bases, there was a span of 6 bases. The CDR3 DNA reads as TGTGCCTGGAGTCAACTTAATCAGCCCCAGCATTTT. Protein: CAWSQLNQPQHF.

V is TRBV29-1 and J is TRBJ1-1, with TRBD1 as a possible D gene (6 bases). The CDR3 consists of 15 residues. Germline V gene sequence: CDR1 SQVTM, CDR2 ANQGSEA. V lost 0 bases, J lost 5 bases, and 16 bases lay in between. The CDR3 DNA reads as TGCAGCGTTGAAGATCCACAGGGCGCGAAGACTGAAGCTTTCTTT. Its protein product is CSVEDPQGAKTEAFF.

This chain links TRBV2 with TRBJ2-3; 8 positions match TRBD2. The V and J ends lost 5 bases and 6 bases, in that order; junction bases with no gene match: 13. The germline gives CDR1 SNHLY, CDR2 FYNNEI. There are 16 residues in the CDR3. Here the CDR3 reads CASSTGRGGLADTQYF. Here the CDR3 DNA reads TGTGCCAGCAGTACAGGTCGGGGGGGGTTAGCGGATACGCAGTATTTT.

This clone appeared a few times. The V and J genes are TRBV19 and TRBJ2-1, with 10 bases fitting TRBD1. The ends lost 8 bases at V and 5 bases at J; junction bases unmatched: 3. This CDR3 is built from 13 residues. The germline V gene has CDR1 LNHDA and CDR2 SQIVND (reference sequence). CDR3 residues: CASGQGDNNEQFF. CDR3 in DNA: TGTGCCAGTGGACAGGGGGATAACAATGAGCAGTTCTTC.

J is TRBJ1-5 and V is TRBV27; possibly TRBD1 for D (5 bases). Germline loops: CDR1 MNHEY, CDR2 SMNVEV (reference sequence). V was clipped by 2 bases and J by 9 bases, with 11 bases between them. The CDR3 has 13 amino acids. CDR3 DNA: TGTGCCAGCAGTTTAGACAGCGATGGGCCCCAGCATTTT. Translation: CASSLDSDGPQHF.

This clone has only a few counts. As DNA, the CDR3 is TGTGCCAGCAGCCTTCTATCACAGGGTAACAATCAGCCCCAGCATTTT. It specifies CASSLLSQGNNQPQHF. J is TRBJ1-5 and V is TRBV7-6; D may be TRBD1 (6 bases). V lost 5 bases, J lost 3 bases, and 17 bases lay in between. The CDR3 loop spans 16 amino acids. Germline CDR1 reads SGHVS; CDR2 reads FNYEAQ.

The chain links TRBV30 to TRBJ1-2, with D maybe TRBD1 (6 bases). Germline CDR1 and CDR2: GTSNPN and SVGIG (reference sequence). The CDR3 has 13 amino acids. V lost 0 bases and J lost 11, with 16 bases in between. The CDR3 sequence is CAWSVPRTDGYTF. The DNA for the CDR3 is TGTGCCTGGAGTGTACCTCGGACAGACGGTTACACCTTC.

This chain joins TRBV7-2 and TRBJ2-5, with D tentatively TRBD1 (5 bases). The CDR3 has 14 residues. The germline V gene encodes CDR1 SGHTA and CDR2 FQGNSA. The V gene lost 1 base and the J gene lost 5 bases, with 11 bases spanning the gap. Here the CDR3 reads CASSLGRQTETQYF. DNA of the CDR3: TGTGCCAGCAGCTTAGGTCGACAGACGGAGACCCAGTACTTC.

This chain joins TRBV29-1 and TRBJ2-3, with 9 nucleotides matching TRBD2. This CDR3 comprises 16 residues. J was trimmed by 4 bases and V by 1 base; bases with no gene match: 9. Germline V CDR1 and CDR2: SQVTM, ANQGSEA. The CDR3 loop reads CSVEVYSGGVADTQYF. Here the CDR3 DNA reads TGCAGCGTTGAAGTCTATAGCGGGGGAGTGGCAGATACGCAGTATTTT.

V and J are TRBV19 and TRBJ2-1, with D possibly matching TRBD2 (5 bases). From germline, CDR1 is LNHDA and CDR2 SQIVND (reference sequence). The CDR3 is 15 residues long. Trimming took off 9 bases at V and 3 bases at J, with 18 bases between the two ends. The CDR3 DNA reads as TGTGCCAGCATGCGGTCAGGTGGAGGCTACAATGAGCAGTTCTTC. Translated, it gives CASMRSGGGYNEQFF.

CDR3 amino acids: CASSSGTRPYEQYF. The CDR3 bases are TGTGCCAGCAGTAGTGGGACAAGACCCTACGAGCAGTACTTC. The rearrangement joins TRBV28 to TRBJ2-7; the D gene is possibly TRBD1 (6 bases). The CDR3 extends over 14 amino acids. Germline CDR1 is MDHEN and CDR2 is SYDVKM. The V and J ends lost 5 bases and 2 bases respectively, with 13 bases between them.

This rearrangement joins TRBV15 to TRBJ2-5, with 8 bases fitting TRBD1. This CDR3 comprises 16 residues. The germline gives CDR1 LNHNV, CDR2 YYDKDF (reference sequence). V dropped 0 bases and J dropped 4; count of bases not matched to a gene: 7. In nucleotides, the CDR3 is TGTGCCACCAGCAGAGACTTTCGGACAGGGCGAGAGACCCAGTACTTC. This sequence encodes CATSRDFRTGRETQYF.

With regard to this clone: At the DNA level, this CDR3 is encoded by other sequences in the same sample as well. The chain joins TRBV5-1 to TRBJ2-1; 7 nucleotides align to TRBD2. Germline CDR1 is SGHRS and CDR2 is YFSETQ. The CDR3 spans 15 residues. With 4 bases clipped from V and 4 bases from J, the junction kept 8 bases outside the gene matches. CDR3 protein: CASSPSGGSYNEQFF. CDR3 coding DNA: TGCGCCAGCAGCCCGTCCGGGGGGTCGTACAATGAGCAGTTCTTC. Based on the CDR3 plus reference TRBV5-1 and TRBJ2-1, the full variable domain is KAGVTQTPRYLIKTRGQQVTLSCSPISGHRSVSWYQQTPGQGLQFLFEYFSETQRNKGNFPGRFSGRQFSNSRSEMNVSTLELGDSALYLCASSPSGGSYNEQFFGPGTRLTVL.

The chain couples TRBV5-1 to TRBJ2-5; 14 bases map to TRBD2. The germline V gene has CDR1 SGHRS and CDR2 YFSETQ. This CDR3 region has 17 residues. The V segment lost 3 bases and the J segment 2 bases; nucleotides outside the gene matches: 6. CDR3 in amino acids: CASSSGLAGGRQETQYF. CDR3 DNA sequence: TGCGCCAGCAGCTCCGGACTAGCGGGGGGCCGTCAAGAGACCCAGTACTTC.